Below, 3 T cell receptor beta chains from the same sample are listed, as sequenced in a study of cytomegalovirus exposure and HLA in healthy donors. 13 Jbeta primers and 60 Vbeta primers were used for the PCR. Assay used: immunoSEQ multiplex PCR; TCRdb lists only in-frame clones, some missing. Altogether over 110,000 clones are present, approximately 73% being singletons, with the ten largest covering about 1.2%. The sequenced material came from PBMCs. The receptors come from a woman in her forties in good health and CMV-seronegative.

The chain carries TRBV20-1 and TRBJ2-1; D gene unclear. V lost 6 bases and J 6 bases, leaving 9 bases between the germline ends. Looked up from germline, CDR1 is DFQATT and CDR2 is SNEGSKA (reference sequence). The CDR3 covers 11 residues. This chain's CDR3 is CSAPFLNEQFF. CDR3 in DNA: TGCAGTGCCCCCTTCCTCAATGAGCAGTTCTTC.

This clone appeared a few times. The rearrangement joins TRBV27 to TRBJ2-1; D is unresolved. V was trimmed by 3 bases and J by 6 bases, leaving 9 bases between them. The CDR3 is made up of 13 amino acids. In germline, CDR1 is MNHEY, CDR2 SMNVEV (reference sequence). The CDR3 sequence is CASSFGTRNEQFF. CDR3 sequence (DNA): TGTGCCAGCAGTTTCGGTACTCGCAATGAGCAGTTCTTC.

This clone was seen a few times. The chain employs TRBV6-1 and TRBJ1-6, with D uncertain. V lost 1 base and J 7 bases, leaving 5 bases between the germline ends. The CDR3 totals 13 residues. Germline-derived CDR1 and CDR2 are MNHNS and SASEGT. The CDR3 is CASSEERNSPLHF. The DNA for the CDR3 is TGTGCCAGCAGTGAAGAGAGAAATTCACCCCTCCACTTT.